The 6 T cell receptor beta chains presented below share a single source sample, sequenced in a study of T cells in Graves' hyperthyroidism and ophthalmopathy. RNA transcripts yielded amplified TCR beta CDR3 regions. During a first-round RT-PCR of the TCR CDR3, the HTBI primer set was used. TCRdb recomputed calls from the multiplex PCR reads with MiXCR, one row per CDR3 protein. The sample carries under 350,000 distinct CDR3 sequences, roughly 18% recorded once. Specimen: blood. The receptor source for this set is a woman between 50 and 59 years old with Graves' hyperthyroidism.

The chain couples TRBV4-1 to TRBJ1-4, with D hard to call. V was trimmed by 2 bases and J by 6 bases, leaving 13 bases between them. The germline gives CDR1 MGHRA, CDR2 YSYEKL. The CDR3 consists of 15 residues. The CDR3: CASSQLGLWHEKLFF. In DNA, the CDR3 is TGCGCCAGCAGCCAATTGGGTTTGTGGCATGAAAAACTGTTTTTT.

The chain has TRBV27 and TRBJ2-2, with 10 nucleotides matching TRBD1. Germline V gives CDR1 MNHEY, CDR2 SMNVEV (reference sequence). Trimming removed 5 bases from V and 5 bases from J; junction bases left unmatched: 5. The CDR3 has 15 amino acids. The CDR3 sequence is CASSPWTGGTGELFF. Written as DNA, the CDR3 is TGTGCCAGCAGTCCGTGGACAGGGGGTACCGGGGAGCTGTTTTTT.

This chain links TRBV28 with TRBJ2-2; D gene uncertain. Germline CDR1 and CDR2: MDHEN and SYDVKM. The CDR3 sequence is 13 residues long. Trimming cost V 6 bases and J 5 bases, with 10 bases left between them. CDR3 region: CASSPKRTGELFF. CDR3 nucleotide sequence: TGTGCCAGCAGCCCTAAAAGGACCGGGGAGCTGTTTTTT.

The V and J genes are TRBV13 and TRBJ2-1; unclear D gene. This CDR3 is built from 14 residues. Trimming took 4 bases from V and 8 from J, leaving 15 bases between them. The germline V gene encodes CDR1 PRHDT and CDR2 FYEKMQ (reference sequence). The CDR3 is CASSSSNPGHEQFF. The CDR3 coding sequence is TGTGCCAGCAGCTCCTCTAACCCCGGGCATGAGCAGTTCTTC.

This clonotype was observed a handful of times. The CDR3 DNA follows: TGCGCCAGCAGCCAACCGGGACTAGCGGCCTATGAGCAGTTCTTC. Amino acids: CASSQPGLAAYEQFF. The chain has TRBV4-1 and TRBJ2-1, with TRBD2 identical over 11 bases. The germline CDR1 and CDR2 sequences are MGHRA and YSYEKL. The CDR3 has 15 amino acids. After removal of 2 bases from V and 8 bases from J, the junction contained 5 bases not matched to a gene.

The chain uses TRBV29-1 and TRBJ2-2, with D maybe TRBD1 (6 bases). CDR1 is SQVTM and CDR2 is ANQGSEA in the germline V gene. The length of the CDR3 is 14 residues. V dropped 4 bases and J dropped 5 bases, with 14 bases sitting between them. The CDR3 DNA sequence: TGCAGCGTTGCGCCTCAGGGGAATACCGGGGAGCTGTTTTTT. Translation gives CSVAPQGNTGELFF.